This T cell receptor beta chain was found in a study of CD8 T cells in Susac syndrome. Regarding the study as a whole: Susac CD8+ cells expanded clonally the most in TEMRA cells and in active patients.

Both CD4+ and CD8+ T cells were negatively isolated, and TEMRA cells underwent FACS enrichment. About this clonotype itself: Its antigen remains unknown.

After extraction with the RNeasy kit, 0.5 to 1 ug of the RNA was reverse transcribed using random hexamers. MiXCR was run by TCRdb on the immunoSEQ multiplex PCR reads, yielding one entry per CDR3 protein. This repertoire shows about 190,000 distinct CDR3 sequences, around 95% found once; its top ten account for 0.15% to 0.2%. This TCR was sampled from a human donor with Susac syndrome. The sequencing sample was made of CD8+ T cells from PBMCs.

The CDR3 loop is CASSPTSGTHEQFF. CDR3 nucleotide sequence: TGTGCCAGCAGTCCGACTAGCGGGACCCATGAGCAGTTCTTC. The genes are TRBV28 and TRBJ2-1; 11 positions match TRBD2. The CDR3 covers 14 residues. CDR1 is MDHEN, CDR2 SYDVKM, per germline. Trimming took 5 bases from V and 8 from J; bases not matched to a gene: 5. The full variable domain, in which reference TRBV28 and TRBJ2-1 provide the parts outside the CDR3, is DVKVTQSSRYLVKRTGEKVFLECVQDMDHENMFWYRQDPGLGLRLIYFSYDVKMKEKGDIPEGYSVSREKKERFSLILESASTNQTSMYLCASSPTSGTHEQFFGPGTRLTVL.